A single sample is the source of the 3 T cell receptor beta chains below, sequenced in a study of blood T cell repertoires in COVID-19. Profiled with immunoSEQ multiplex PCR; TCRdb holds only in-frame clones, not every one. The repertoire consists of around 300,000 clones, with over 85% occurring once and the leading ten covering about 9.4%. The sequenced material came from PBMCs or T cells enriched from blood (not recorded which). The receptors stem from a woman in her twenties or thirties who had recovered from COVID-19.

This chain links TRBV9 with TRBJ2-1; D may be TRBD2 (5 bases). This CDR3 spans 17 amino acids. The germline V gene encodes CDR1 SGDLS and CDR2 YYNGEE. V was cut by 4 bases and J by 0 bases, with 17 bases left in between. CDR3 sequence: CASSTRPGMGSYNEQFF. CDR3 nucleotides: TGTGCCAGCAGCACACGACCGGGAATGGGCTCCTACAATGAGCAGTTCTTC.

A single count supports this clone. This chain links TRBV6-5 with TRBJ2-1; D perhaps matches TRBD2 (5 bases). There are 13 residues in the CDR3. Trimming shortened V by 6 bases and J by 7 bases, and 13 bases separated the two germline ends. Per the germline V gene, CDR1 is MNHEY and CDR2 is SVGAGI. In DNA form, the CDR3 reads TGTGCCAGCAGGGGGAGTTCATGGAATGAGCAGTTCTTC. The encoded protein is CASRGSSWNEQFF.

The gene calls are TRBV4-1 and TRBJ2-5; tentative D call: TRBD1 (6 bases). The germline V gene has CDR1 MGHRA and CDR2 YSYEKL. The CDR3 loop spans 15 amino acids. The V end lost 1 base, the J end lost 5 bases, and 14 bases lay between the germline ends. The chain's CDR3 is CASSQATGSWETQYF. The CDR3 DNA sequence: TGCGCCAGCAGCCAAGCCACAGGGAGTTGGGAGACCCAGTACTTC.